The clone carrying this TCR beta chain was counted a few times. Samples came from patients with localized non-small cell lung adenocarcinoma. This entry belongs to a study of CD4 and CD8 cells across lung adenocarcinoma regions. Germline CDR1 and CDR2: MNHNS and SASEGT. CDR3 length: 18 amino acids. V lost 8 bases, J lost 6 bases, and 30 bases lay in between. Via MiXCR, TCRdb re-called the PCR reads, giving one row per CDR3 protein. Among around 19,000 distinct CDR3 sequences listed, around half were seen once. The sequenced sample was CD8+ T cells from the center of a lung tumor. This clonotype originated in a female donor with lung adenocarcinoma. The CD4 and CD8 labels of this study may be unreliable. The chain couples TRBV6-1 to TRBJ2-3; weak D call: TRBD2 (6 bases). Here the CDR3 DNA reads TGTGCCAGCCCCAGGGACCCGGAACTAGCTGCATTCACCGATACGCAGTATTTT. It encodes CASPRDPELAAFTDTQYF.